These 22 T cell receptor beta chains were all obtained from the same sample, sequenced in a study of T cell changes during pregnancy in multiple sclerosis. Produced via immunoSEQ multiplex PCR; TCRdb's table is partial and in-frame only. The table includes 76,000 or so clones, 85% to 95% detected once. The sample in question was peripheral blood, obtained in the second trimester of pregnancy. Every receptor here comes from a female donor in good health, enrolled as a control in a pregnancy study.

The V and J genes are TRBV5-6 and TRBJ2-1; a possible D gene is TRBD2 (6 bases). The germline CDR1 and CDR2 sequences are SGHDT and YYEEEE. The CDR3 loop spans 14 amino acids. V was shortened by 4 bases and J by 4 bases, with 12 bases between the two germline ends. The CDR3 reads CASSPSRGYNEQFF. CDR3 DNA: TGTGCCAGCAGCCCGTCCCGGGGGTACAATGAGCAGTTCTTC.

The chain recombines TRBV4-2 with TRBJ2-3, with TRBD2 as a possible D gene (5 bases). Germline V lookup: CDR1 LGHNA, CDR2 YNFKEQ. The CDR3 extends over 16 amino acids. The V and J ends lost 0 bases and 7 bases respectively, with 17 bases between them. CDR3 protein: CASSQDLFRLFNTQYF. CDR3 coding DNA: TGTGCCAGCAGCCAAGATTTGTTCCGACTATTTAATACGCAGTATTTT.

The chain has TRBV12-5 and TRBJ1-1; D is unclear. The CDR3 extends over 12 amino acids. CDR1 LGHNT and CDR2 FRNRAP come from the germline V gene. The V end lost 6 bases, the J end lost 4 bases, and 9 bases lay between the germline ends. Here the CDR3 DNA reads TGTGCTAGTGGCTCGAGGGCCACTGAAGCTTTCTTT. The encoded protein is CASGSRATEAFF.

The chain recombines TRBV4-3 with TRBJ2-1; D is ambiguous. V was shortened by 0 bases and J by 5 bases, with 5 bases between the two germline ends. Per germline, CDR1 LGHNA and CDR2 YSLEER. The CDR3 covers 13 residues. The CDR3 is CASSQDPNNEQFF. CDR3 DNA sequence: TGCGCCAGCAGCCAAGACCCTAACAATGAGCAGTTCTTC.

The genes are TRBV7-2 and TRBJ1-3; D might be TRBD1 (6 bases). Deletions cut 4 bases from V and 1 base from J, with 17 bases between. Germline CDR1 is SGHTA and CDR2 is FQGNSA. This CDR3 has 17 amino acids. This chain's CDR3 is CASSWTAFYSSGNTIYF. The CDR3 coding sequence is TGTGCCAGCAGCTGGACAGCGTTCTATTCATCTGGAAACACCATATATTTT.

The chain combines TRBV7-8 with TRBJ2-7; D call uncertain. This CDR3 spans 12 amino acids. V was pared by 6 bases and J by 3 bases, with 9 bases between. Germline CDR1 SGHVS, CDR2 FQNEAQ. The CDR3 sequence: CASSQTHYEQYF. CDR3 coding DNA: TGTGCCAGCAGTCAAACACACTACGAGCAGTACTTC.

The chain uses TRBV21-1 and TRBJ1-4; the DNA was not used to check the table's D call, TRBD1. TRBV21-1 is termed a pseudogene. The CDR3 spans 17 residues. The CDR3 nucleotides are TGTGCCAGCCCTGCAGGGATAAGGGTTGCAACTAATGAAAAACTGTTTTTT. Amino acid sequence: CASPAGIRVATNEKLFF.

The chain employs TRBV18 and TRBJ2-6; D may be TRBD1 (5 bases). Trimming stripped 2 bases from V and 0 bases from J, with 8 bases between. Germline values: CDR1 KGHSH, CDR2 LQKENI. This CDR3 has 16 residues. The CDR3 here is CASSPGADSGANVLTF. The CDR3 coding sequence is TGTGCCAGCTCACCAGGGGCGGACTCTGGGGCCAACGTCCTGACTTTC. The whole variable domain, remainder taken from reference TRBV18 and TRBJ2-6, is NAGVMQNPRHLVRRRGQEARLRCSPMKGHSHVYWYRQLPEEGLKFMVYLQKENIIDESGMPKERFSAEFPKEGPSILRIQQVVRGDSAAYFCASSPGADSGANVLTFGAGSRLTVL.

This chain joins TRBV6-6 and TRBJ1-2; 9 bases line up with TRBD1. Germline CDR1 MNHNY, CDR2 SVGAGI (reference sequence). The V gene end was trimmed by 6 bases and the J gene end by 8 bases; junction bases not matched to a gene: 7. The CDR3 length is 13 residues. CDR3 sequence: CASSPRQGEGYTF. The CDR3 DNA follows: TGTGCCAGCAGCCCCCGACAGGGGGAAGGCTACACCTTC.

The CDR3 protein is CASSQRGGGSNQPQHF. In nucleotides, the CDR3 is TGTGCCAGCAGTCAACGCGGAGGGGGCAGCAATCAGCCCCAGCATTTT. The chain uses TRBV5-6 and TRBJ1-5, with 7 positions matching TRBD1. The CDR3 runs 16 residues. Germline CDR1 is SGHDT and CDR2 is YYEEEE. The trim removed 5 bases at V and 1 base at J, leaving 9 bases unmatched.

The chain combines TRBV7-6 with TRBJ2-5, with D perhaps TRBD2 (7 bases). Germline V gives CDR1 SGHVS, CDR2 FNYEAQ. The CDR3 covers 14 residues. Trimming shortened V by 5 bases and J by 2 bases, and 12 bases separated the two germline ends. The CDR3 sequence is CASSKGGFQETQYF. The CDR3 DNA follows: TGTGCCAGCAGCAAGGGGGGGTTTCAAGAGACCCAGTACTTC. The full variable domain, in which reference TRBV7-6 and TRBJ2-5 provide the parts outside the CDR3, is GAGVSQSPRYKVTKRGQDVALRCDPISGHVSLYWYRQALGQGPEFLTYFNYEAQQDKSGLPNDRFSAERPEGSISTLTIQRTEQRDSAMYRCASSKGGFQETQYFGPGTRLLVL.

The chain employs TRBV14 and TRBJ1-4, with 8 bases lining up with TRBD1. CDR3 length: 14 residues. V trimming: 4 bases; J trimming: 8 bases; junction bases outside the gene matches: 6. In germline, CDR1 is SGHDN, CDR2 FVKESK. The CDR3 coding sequence is TGTGCCAGCAGCCGCCGGACAGGGCGGGAAAAACTGTTTTTT. Protein product: CASSRRTGREKLFF.

The V gene is TRBV6-6, the J gene TRBJ1-2; 7 bases are shared with TRBD1. The CDR3 runs to 16 residues. Trimming removed 5 bases from V and 6 bases from J; junction bases left unmatched: 15. CDR1 and CDR2 from the germline V gene are MNHNY and SVGAGI (reference sequence). CDR3 in amino acids: CASSIRQGGSGDGYTF. CDR3 nucleotides: TGTGCCAGCAGTATCCGACAGGGTGGGTCGGGTGATGGCTACACCTTC.

V gene TRBV5-4 combines with J gene TRBJ2-7; D is possibly TRBD1 (6 bases). The germline CDR1 and CDR2 sequences are SGHNT and YYREEE (reference sequence). The CDR3 runs 14 residues. Trimming took off 4 bases at V and 5 bases at J, with 16 bases between the two ends. The CDR3 sequence is CASSQSPGGDEQYF. CDR3 bases: TGTGCCAGCAGCCAGAGCCCTGGGGGCGACGAGCAGTACTTC.

V usage is TRBV5-1 and J usage is TRBJ2-3; D remains ambiguous. CDR1 is SGHRS, CDR2 YFSETQ, per germline. Trimming took 0 bases from V and 8 from J, leaving 10 bases between them. CDR3 length equals 13 residues. Written as DNA, the CDR3 is TGCGCCAGCAGCTTGGAGACTCCCAGTACGCAGTATTTT. Residues: CASSLETPSTQYF. The variable domain in full, with the rest retrieved from reference TRBV5-1 and TRBJ2-3, is KAGVTQTPRYLIKTRGQQVTLSCSPISGHRSVSWYQQTPGQGLQFLFEYFSETQRNKGNFPGRFSGRQFSNSRSEMNVSTLELGDSALYLCASSLETPSTQYFGPGTRLTVL.

The chain uses TRBV5-1 and TRBJ1-3; no reliable D call. The CDR3 length is 16 residues. Per the germline V gene, CDR1 is SGHRS and CDR2 is YFSETQ. V was clipped by 2 bases and J by 4 bases, with 16 bases between them. The CDR3 is CASSLNPDSSGNTIYF. The CDR3 region has the DNA TGCGCCAGCAGCTTAAACCCGGATAGTAGCGGAAACACCATATATTTT.

V is TRBV7-2 and J is TRBJ1-1, with TRBD1 identical over 7 bases. V lost 4 bases, J lost 2 bases, and 4 bases stayed unmatched. The V gene's germline CDR1 is SGHTA and CDR2 FQGNSA. CDR3 length: 14 amino acids. Here the CDR3 DNA reads TGTGCCAGCAGCTCGAACAGGGGTAACACTGAAGCTTTCTTT. This translates into CASSSNRGNTEAFF.

The chain joins TRBV13 to TRBJ2-3, with TRBD2 as a possible D gene (7 bases). CDR1 and CDR2 (germline): PRHDT, FYEKMQ (reference sequence). V was trimmed by 5 bases and J by 0 bases, leaving 30 bases between them. The CDR3 runs to 21 residues. CDR3 sequence reads: CASSRTGGTGYRPSSTDTQYF. CDR3 nucleotides: TGTGCCAGCAGCCGGACGGGGGGAACAGGGTACCGCCCGTCTAGCACAGATACGCAGTATTTT. The full variable domain, its missing parts supplied by reference TRBV13 and TRBJ2-3, is AAGVIQSPRHLIKEKRETATLKCYPIPRHDTVYWYQQGPGQDPQFLISFYEKMQSDKGSIPDRFSAQQFSDYHSELNMSSLELGDSALYFCASSRTGGTGYRPSSTDTQYFGPGTRLTVL.

The J gene is TRBJ2-3, the V gene TRBV9; 7 bases match TRBD2. Germline V lookup: CDR1 SGDLS, CDR2 YYNGEE. The CDR3 length is 16 residues. V dropped 4 bases and J dropped 1; count of bases not matched to a gene: 9. CDR3 region: CASSPAGVWGTDTQYF. CDR3 nucleotide sequence: TGTGCCAGCAGCCCCGCGGGGGTCTGGGGCACAGATACGCAGTATTTT. Looking up the rest from reference TRBV9 and TRBJ2-3 gives the full variable domain: DSGVTQTPKHLITATGQRVTLRCSPRSGDLSVYWYQQSLDQGLQFLIQYYNGEERAKGNILERFSAQQFPDLHSELNLSSLELGDSALYFCASSPAGVWGTDTQYFGPGTRLTVL.

This chain links TRBV5-4 with TRBJ2-1, with TRBD2 matching 7 bases. V was clipped by 6 bases and J by 0 bases; unmatched bases: 0. Germline lookup yields CDR1 SGHNT and CDR2 YYREEE (reference sequence). This CDR3 comprises 13 residues. The CDR3 is CASTGGSYNEQFF. DNA for the CDR3: TGTGCCAGCACGGGAGGCTCCTACAATGAGCAGTTCTTC.

This clone was counted once. V gene TRBV11-2 combines with J gene TRBJ2-7, with 7 bases lining up with TRBD2. This CDR3 contains 13 residues. The germline V gene encodes CDR1 SGHAT and CDR2 FQNNGV. Trimming at V came to 5 bases and at J to 2 bases, leaving 3 bases not matched to a gene. CDR3: CASSAGLAYEQYF. CDR3 DNA: TGTGCCAGCAGCGCAGGACTAGCCTACGAGCAGTACTTC.

The rearrangement uses TRBV4-2 and TRBJ1-2; D uncertain. Germline V gives CDR1 LGHNA, CDR2 YNFKEQ. There are 14 residues in the CDR3. V was trimmed by 0 bases and J by 4 bases, leaving 9 bases between them. The DNA of the CDR3 is TGTGCCAGCAGCCAAGATGGGAGGACCTATGGCTACACCTTC. Translated, it gives CASSQDGRTYGYTF.